This is a list of T cell receptor beta chains from one sample in a study of cytomegalovirus exposure and HLA in healthy donors. Sequencing was performed with immunoSEQ multiplex PCR; in TCRdb, only in-frame clones are kept and a portion is missing. The repertoire holds around 200,000 clones, with about 85% as singletons. Material for sequencing was PBMCs. All receptors derive from a woman in her fifties or sixties in good health and CMV-seropositive. Both conserved end residues are part of each CDR3. Each record gives: clone size, D gene, J gene, V gene, CDR3 protein, CDR3 DNA. A D gene is named only where the DNA matches it firmly. Only part of the rows carry a size: once, few, many, or a class if the clone is expanded.

size: -
D: TRBD2
J: TRBJ2-7
V: TRBV2
CDR3: CASQGTSGSYEQYF
DNA: TGTGCCAGCCAGGGGACTAGCGGCTCCTACGAGCAGTACTTC

size: -
D: -
J: TRBJ2-1
V: TRBV9
CDR3: CASSVVLFGSEQFF
DNA: TGTGCCAGCAGCGTAGTTTTGTTTGGGAGTGAGCAGTTCTTC

size: once
D: -
J: TRBJ1-2
V: TRBV29-1
CDR3: CSVEGRGRGYTF
DNA: TGCAGCGTTGAAGGCAGGGGTAGAGGCTACACCTTC

size: -
D: TRBD1
J: TRBJ2-5
V: TRBV7-2
CDR3: CASQPGGSLETQYF
DNA: TGTGCCAGCCAACCAGGGGGCTCCCTCGAGACCCAGTACTTC

size: -
D: -
J: TRBJ2-7
V: TRBV7-2
CDR3: CASSLALYEQYF
DNA: TGTGCCAGCAGCTTAGCTCTCTACGAGCAGTACTTC

size: -
D: TRBD2
J: TRBJ2-7
V: TRBV5-4
CDR3: CASSHDSSGVYEQYF
DNA: TGTGCCAGCAGCCATGACTCCAGCGGGGTCTACGAGCAGTACTTC

size: -
D: -
J: TRBJ1-1
V: TRBV6-5
CDR3: CASSYQGQNTEAFF
DNA: TGTGCCAGCAGTTACCAGGGACAAAACACTGAAGCTTTCTTT

size: -
D: -
J: TRBJ1-2
V: TRBV6-5
CDR3: CASRVDSNYGYTF
DNA: TGTGCCAGCAGGGTAGACAGTAACTATGGCTACACCTTC

size: -
D: -
J: TRBJ2-2
V: TRBV5-1
CDR3: CASSSPGQNTGELFF
DNA: TGCGCCAGCAGCTCGCCGGGACAGAACACCGGGGAGCTGTTTTTT

size: -
D: -
J: TRBJ2-7
V: TRBV5-1
CDR3: CASSLGEEQYF
DNA: TGCGCCAGCAGCTTGGGAGAAGAGCAGTACTTC

size: -
D: -
J: TRBJ2-7
V: TRBV7-9
CDR3: CASSLAAGERYEQYF
DNA: TGTGCCAGCAGCTTAGCGGCAGGGGAGAGGTACGAGCAGTACTTC

size: -
D: -
J: TRBJ2-6
V: TRBV30
CDR3: CAWSPLSRANVLTF
DNA: TGTGCCTGGAGTCCCCTGAGTAGGGCCAACGTCCTGACTTTC

size: -
D: -
J: TRBJ2-2
V: TRBV5-8
CDR3: CASSPRPATNTGELFF
DNA: TGTGCCAGCAGCCCGAGGCCGGCCACCAACACCGGGGAGCTGTTTTTT

size: -
D: -
J: TRBJ1-5
V: TRBV27
CDR3: CASRHRSNSNQPQHF
DNA: TGTGCCAGCAGACACAGGTCAAATAGCAATCAGCCCCAGCATTTT

size: once
D: -
J: TRBJ1-1
V: TRBV7-9
CDR3: CASSLGQGYIRNTEAFF
DNA: TGTGCCAGCAGCTTAGGGCAGGGCTATATTCGGAACACTGAAGCTTTCTTT

size: -
D: TRBD2
J: TRBJ2-1
V: TRBV5-1
CDR3: CASSLLAGVQNEQFF
DNA: TGCGCCAGCAGCTTGCTAGCGGGGGTGCAGAATGAGCAGTTCTTC

size: -
D: -
J: TRBJ2-5
V: TRBV9
CDR3: CASSPRAETRAETQYF
DNA: TGTGCCAGCAGCCCGAGGGCGGAGACTAGGGCGGAGACCCAGTACTTC

size: -
D: TRBD1
J: TRBJ1-2
V: TRBV6-5
CDR3: CASKQGSNYGYTF
DNA: TGTGCCAGCAAACAGGGGTCTAACTATGGCTACACCTTC

size: -
D: TRBD2
J: TRBJ2-1
V: TRBV5-5
CDR3: CASSRGLSGGADEQFF
DNA: TGTGCCAGCAGTCGGGGGCTAAGCGGGGGGGCCGATGAGCAGTTCTTC

size: -
D: -
J: TRBJ1-3
V: TRBV19
CDR3: CASSIQGGNTIYF
DNA: TGTGCCAGTAGTATACAGGGAGGAAACACCATATATTTT

size: once
D: -
J: TRBJ1-5
V: TRBV9
CDR3: CASSRAGNQPQHF
DNA: TGTGCCAGCTCCCGTGCAGGCAATCAGCCCCAGCATTTT

size: -
D: -
J: TRBJ2-4
V: TRBV18
CDR3: CAPSIGQLKNIQYF
DNA: TGTGCCCCCTCTATCGGACAGCTAAAAAACATTCAGTACTTC

size: few
D: -
J: TRBJ1-6
V: TRBV6-5
CDR3: CASTRSSYNSPLHF
DNA: TGTGCCAGCACCCGGAGCTCCTATAATTCACCCCTCCACTTT

size: -
D: TRBD1
J: TRBJ1-2
V: TRBV7-9
CDR3: CASSHGTGNGYTF
DNA: TGTGCCAGCAGCCACGGGACAGGGAATGGCTACACCTTC

size: -
D: TRBD2
J: TRBJ2-4
V: TRBV2
CDR3: CASSTLAGLAKNIQYF
DNA: TGTGCCAGCAGTACCTTAGCGGGACTAGCCAAAAACATTCAGTACTTC

size: -
D: TRBD1
J: TRBJ1-2
V: TRBV28
CDR3: CASSLPTGKRHGYTF
DNA: TGTGCCAGCAGTTTACCGACAGGGAAGCGTCATGGCTACACCTTC

size: -
D: TRBD1
J: TRBJ2-1
V: TRBV7-8
CDR3: CASSFDRGVYNEQFF
DNA: TGTGCCAGCAGCTTCGACAGGGGGGTCTACAATGAGCAGTTCTTC

size: -
D: -
J: TRBJ2-3
V: TRBV9
CDR3: CASRSRRSTDTQYF
DNA: TGTGCCAGCAGGAGCAGGCGAAGCACAGATACGCAGTATTTT

size: -
D: -
J: TRBJ1-6
V: TRBV11-2
CDR3: CASSLGAGAPGSPLHF
DNA: TGTGCCAGCAGCTTAGGGGCGGGGGCCCCCGGTTCACCCCTCCACTTT

size: few
D: TRBD1
J: TRBJ2-7
V: TRBV30
CDR3: CAWSVHGQGAGYF
DNA: TGTGCCTGGAGTGTACATGGACAGGGGGCTGGGTACTTC